This is a list of T cell receptor beta chains from one sample in a study of cytomegalovirus exposure and HLA in healthy donors. Here immunoSEQ multiplex PCR was the method, and the copy in TCRdb shows in-frame clones only, minus some. The sample holds 110,000 or so clones; 70% to 90% are singletons and the top ten take more than 1.5%. The sample comprised PBMCs. These receptors came from a man aged 18 to 30 in good health and CMV-seronegative. CDR3s include the opening cysteine and the closing phenylalanine or tryptophan. D genes are given only for firm matches. The listing skips clone size in some rows; elsewhere it reads once, few, many or a size class.

j_gene | d_gene | v_gene | abundance | CDR3aa | CDR3nt
TRBJ2-1 | TRBD1 | TRBV2 | once | CASSELGQGPYNEQFF | TGTGCCAGCAGTGAGTTAGGACAGGGCCCATACAATGAGCAGTTCTTC
TRBJ1-5 | . | TRBV6-1 | . | CASTLGLDNQPQHF | TGTGCCAGCACTTTGGGGCTTGACAATCAGCCCCAGCATTTT
TRBJ2-5 | TRBD1 | TRBV7-2 | . | CASSLGTGGWETQYF | TGTGCCAGCAGCTTAGGGACAGGGGGATGGGAGACCCAGTACTTC
TRBJ2-2 | TRBD2 | TRBV30 | . | CAWGGLAVTGELFF | TGTGCCTGGGGGGGACTAGCGGTCACCGGGGAGCTGTTTTTT
TRBJ2-7 | . | TRBV6-1 | . | CASSVFETGTYEQYF | TGTGCCAGCAGTGTATTCGAGACAGGCACCTACGAGCAGTACTTC
TRBJ1-2 | TRBD1 | TRBV30 | . | CAWSGTGLPNYGYTF | TGTGCCTGGAGTGGGACAGGACTACCTAACTATGGCTACACCTTC
TRBJ1-3 | TRBD1 | TRBV5-4 | . | CASSPGGRDTSGNTIYF | TGTGCCAGCAGCCCAGGGGGGCGGGACACAAGTGGAAACACCATATATTTT
TRBJ1-1 | . | TRBV5-1 | . | CASAGNTEAFF | TGCGCCAGTGCCGGGAACACTGAAGCTTTCTTT
TRBJ2-7 | TRBD2 | TRBV4-3 | . | CASSKYAGVYEQYF | TGCGCCAGCAGCAAATACGCGGGGGTCTACGAGCAGTACTTC
TRBJ2-2 | . | TRBV6-1 | . | CASRLRAAGAGELFF | TGTGCCAGCAGACTAAGGGCCGCCGGGGCCGGGGAGCTGTTTTTT
TRBJ2-1 | TRBD2 | TRBV7-9 | . | CASIEEAGVGYNEQFF | TGTGCCAGCATCGAGGAGGCGGGGGTAGGGTACAATGAGCAGTTCTTC
TRBJ2-1 | TRBD1 | TRBV11-2 | . | CASTPTGGNYNEQFF | TGTGCCTCGACCCCGACAGGGGGAAACTACAATGAGCAGTTCTTC
TRBJ2-1 | TRBD2 | TRBV7-7 | few | CASSLNPTSVEQFF | TGTGCCAGCAGCTTAAATCCGACTAGCGTTGAGCAGTTCTTC
TRBJ2-2 | TRBD2 | TRBV5-1 | once | CASSLGAGGLSGELFF | TGCGCCAGCAGCTTGGGAGCGGGAGGGCTCTCCGGGGAGCTGTTTTTT
TRBJ2-7 | . | TRBV5-1 | . | CASSFRDTLYEQYF | TGCGCCAGCAGCTTCAGGGACACCCTGTACGAGCAGTACTTC